The TCR beta chain described here comes from a study of PD-1 blockade in classical Hodgkin lymphoma. The CDR3 length is 12 residues. The V gene's germline CDR1 is SGHDN and CDR2 FVKESK. Trimming cost V 5 bases and J 5 bases, with 6 bases left between them. Data came from immunoSEQ multiplex PCR; TCRdb stores just in-frame clones and leaves some out. The top ten clones hold approximately 3% of a sample with about 43,000 clones, 65% to 85% of them seen once. Every patient relapsed after autologous stem cell transplantation, and brentuximab vedotin exposure varied. Complete response, partial response or progressive disease made up the best responses.

This material consisted of peripheral blood mononuclear cells (PBMCs), taken before the second cycle of nivolumab. This sequence joins TRBV14 and TRBJ2-2; no definite D call. This TCR was recovered from a human donor with classical Hodgkin lymphoma. Written as DNA, the CDR3 is TGTGCCAGCAGCTTTAGTACCGGGGAGCTGTTTTTT. This codes for CASSFSTGELFF.